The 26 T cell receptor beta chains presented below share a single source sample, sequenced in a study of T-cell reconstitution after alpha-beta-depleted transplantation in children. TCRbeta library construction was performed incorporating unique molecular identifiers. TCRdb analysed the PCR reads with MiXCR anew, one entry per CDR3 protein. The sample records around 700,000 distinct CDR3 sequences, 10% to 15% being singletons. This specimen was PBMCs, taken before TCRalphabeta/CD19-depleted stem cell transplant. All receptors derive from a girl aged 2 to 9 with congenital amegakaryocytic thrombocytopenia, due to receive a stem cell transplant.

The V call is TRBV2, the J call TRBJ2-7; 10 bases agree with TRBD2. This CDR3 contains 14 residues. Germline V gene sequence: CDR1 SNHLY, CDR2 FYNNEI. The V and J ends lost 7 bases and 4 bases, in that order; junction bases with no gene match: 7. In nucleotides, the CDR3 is TGTGCCAGCACGGGGGCTAGCGGGAGTTACGAGCAGTACTTC. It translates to CASTGASGSYEQYF.

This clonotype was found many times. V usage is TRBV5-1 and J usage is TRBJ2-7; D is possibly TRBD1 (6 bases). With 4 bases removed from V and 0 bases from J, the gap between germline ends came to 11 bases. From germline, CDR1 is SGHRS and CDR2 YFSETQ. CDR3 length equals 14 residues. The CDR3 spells CASSTRDTSYEQYF. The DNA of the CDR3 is TGCGCCAGCAGCACCCGGGACACCTCCTACGAGCAGTACTTC. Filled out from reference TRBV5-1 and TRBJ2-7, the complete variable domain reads KAGVTQTPRYLIKTRGQQVTLSCSPISGHRSVSWYQQTPGQGLQFLFEYFSETQRNKGNFPGRFSGRQFSNSRSEMNVSTLELGDSALYLCASSTRDTSYEQYFGPGTRLTVT.

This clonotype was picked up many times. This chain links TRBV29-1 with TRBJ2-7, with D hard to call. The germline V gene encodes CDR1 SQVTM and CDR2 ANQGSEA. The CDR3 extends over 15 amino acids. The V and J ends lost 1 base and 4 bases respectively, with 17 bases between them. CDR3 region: CSVEGDPLGVYEQYF. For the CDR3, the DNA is TGCAGCGTTGAAGGAGACCCTCTAGGAGTGTACGAGCAGTACTTC.

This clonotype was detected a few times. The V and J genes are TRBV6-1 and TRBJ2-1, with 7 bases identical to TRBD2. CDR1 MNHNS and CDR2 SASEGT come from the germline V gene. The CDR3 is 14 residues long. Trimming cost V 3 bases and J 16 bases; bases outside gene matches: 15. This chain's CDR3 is CASSDGPTGGAGFF. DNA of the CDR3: TGTGCCAGCAGTGATGGCCCCACGGGGGGAGCCGGTTTCTTC.

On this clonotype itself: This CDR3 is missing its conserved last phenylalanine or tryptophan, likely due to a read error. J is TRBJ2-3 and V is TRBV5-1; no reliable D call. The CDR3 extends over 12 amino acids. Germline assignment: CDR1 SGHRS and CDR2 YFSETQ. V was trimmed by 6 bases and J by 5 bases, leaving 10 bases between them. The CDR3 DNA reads TGCGCCAGCACACGACTGGGAGATACGCAGTATTAT. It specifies CASTRLGDTQYY.

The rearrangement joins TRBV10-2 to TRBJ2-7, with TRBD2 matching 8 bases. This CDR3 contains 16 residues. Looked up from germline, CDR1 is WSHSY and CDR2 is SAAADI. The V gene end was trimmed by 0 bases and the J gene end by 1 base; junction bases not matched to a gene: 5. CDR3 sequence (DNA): TGCGCCAGCAGTGAGTCCGTAAGCGGGAGTTCCTACGAGCAGTACTTC. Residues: CASSESVSGSSYEQYF.

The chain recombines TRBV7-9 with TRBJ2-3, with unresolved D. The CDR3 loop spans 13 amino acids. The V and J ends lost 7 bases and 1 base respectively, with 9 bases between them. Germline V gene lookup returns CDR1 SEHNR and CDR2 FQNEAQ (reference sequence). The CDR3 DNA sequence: TGTGCCAGCAACCCAGACCGCACAGATACGCAGTATTTT. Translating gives CASNPDRTDTQYF.

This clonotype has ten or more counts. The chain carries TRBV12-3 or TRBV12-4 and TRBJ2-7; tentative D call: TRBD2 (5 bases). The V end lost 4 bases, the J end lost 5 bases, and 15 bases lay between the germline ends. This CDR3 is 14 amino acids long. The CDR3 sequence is CASSSASWENEQYF. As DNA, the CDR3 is TGTGCCAGCAGTTCGGCTAGCTGGGAGAACGAGCAGTACTTC.

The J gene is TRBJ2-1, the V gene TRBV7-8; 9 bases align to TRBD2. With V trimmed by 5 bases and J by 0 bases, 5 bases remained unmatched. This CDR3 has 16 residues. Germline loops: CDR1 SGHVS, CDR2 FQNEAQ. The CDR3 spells CASSPPSGVSYNEQFF. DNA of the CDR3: TGTGCCAGCAGCCCACCTAGCGGGGTCTCCTACAATGAGCAGTTCTTC.

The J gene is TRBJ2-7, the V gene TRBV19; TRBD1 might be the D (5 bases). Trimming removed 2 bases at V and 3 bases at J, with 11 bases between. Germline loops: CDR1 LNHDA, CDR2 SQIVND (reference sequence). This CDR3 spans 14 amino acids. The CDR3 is CASSIRTRDYEQYF. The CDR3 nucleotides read TGTGCCAGTAGTATACGGACAAGAGACTACGAGCAGTACTTC.

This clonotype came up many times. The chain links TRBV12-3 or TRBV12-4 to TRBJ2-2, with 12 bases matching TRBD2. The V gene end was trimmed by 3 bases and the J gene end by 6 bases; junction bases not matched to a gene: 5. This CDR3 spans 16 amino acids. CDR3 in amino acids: CASSFRTSGIPGELFF. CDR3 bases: TGTGCCAGCAGTTTCCGGACTAGCGGGATCCCCGGGGAGCTGTTTTTT.

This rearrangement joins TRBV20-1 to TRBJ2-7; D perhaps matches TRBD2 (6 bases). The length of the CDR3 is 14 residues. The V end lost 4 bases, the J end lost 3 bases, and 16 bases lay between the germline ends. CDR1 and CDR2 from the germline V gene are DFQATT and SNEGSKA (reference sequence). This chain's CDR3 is CSAIKLEGSYEQYF. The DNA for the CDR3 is TGCAGTGCTATTAAATTGGAGGGCAGCTACGAGCAGTACTTC.

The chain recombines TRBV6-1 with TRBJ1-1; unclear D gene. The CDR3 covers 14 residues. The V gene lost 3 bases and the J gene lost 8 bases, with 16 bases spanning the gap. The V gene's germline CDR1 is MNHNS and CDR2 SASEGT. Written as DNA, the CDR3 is TGTGCCAGCAGTGAGGGTCGCGGACCTCCCGAAGCTTTCTTT. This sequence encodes CASSEGRGPPEAFF.

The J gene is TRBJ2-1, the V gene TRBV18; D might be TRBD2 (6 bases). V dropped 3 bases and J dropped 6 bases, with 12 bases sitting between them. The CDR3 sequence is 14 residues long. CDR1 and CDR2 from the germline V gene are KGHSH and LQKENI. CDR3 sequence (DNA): TGTGCCAGCTCACCTAGCGGAATTCCCAATGAGCAGTTCTTC. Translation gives CASSPSGIPNEQFF.

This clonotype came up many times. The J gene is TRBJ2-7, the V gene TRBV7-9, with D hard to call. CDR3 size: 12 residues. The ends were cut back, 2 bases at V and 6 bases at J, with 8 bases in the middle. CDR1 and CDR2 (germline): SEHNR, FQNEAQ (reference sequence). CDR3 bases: TGTGCCAGCAGCTTATCGTTCTCCGAGCAGTACTTC. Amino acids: CASSLSFSEQYF. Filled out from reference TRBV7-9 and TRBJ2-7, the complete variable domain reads DTGVSQNPRHKITKRGQNVTFRCDPISEHNRLYWYRQTLGQGPEFLTYFQNEAQLEKSRLLSDRFSAERPKGSFSTLEIQRTEQGDSAMYLCASSLSFSEQYFGPGTRLTVT.

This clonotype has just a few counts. The CDR3 DNA reads as TGCAGTGCTGGAGGACAGGGCGGGCGGAATGAGCAGTTCTTC. It encodes CSAGGQGGRNEQFF. The chain has TRBV20-1 and TRBJ2-1, with 8 positions matching TRBD1. This CDR3 spans 14 amino acids. V lost 5 bases and J lost 7; bases outside the gene matches: 10. The V gene's germline CDR1 is DFQATT and CDR2 SNEGSKA (reference sequence).

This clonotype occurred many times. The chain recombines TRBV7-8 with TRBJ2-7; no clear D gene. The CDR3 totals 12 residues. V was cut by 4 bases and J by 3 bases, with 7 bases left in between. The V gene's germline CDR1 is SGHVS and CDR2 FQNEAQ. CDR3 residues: CASSSFGYEQYF. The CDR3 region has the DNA TGTGCCAGCAGCTCCTTCGGCTACGAGCAGTACTTC.

CDR3 region: CSVAGTPSGANVLTF. The CDR3 nucleotides read TGCAGCGTTGCCGGGACACCCTCTGGGGCCAACGTCCTGACTTTC. The chain recombines TRBV29-1 with TRBJ2-6; D is possibly TRBD1 (6 bases). With 4 bases removed from V and 0 bases from J, the gap between germline ends came to 10 bases. Looked up from germline, CDR1 is SQVTM and CDR2 is ANQGSEA. The length of the CDR3 is 15 residues.

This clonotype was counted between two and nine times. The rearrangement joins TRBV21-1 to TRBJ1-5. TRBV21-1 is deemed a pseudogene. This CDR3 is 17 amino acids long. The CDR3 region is CASSRSPRGKSNQPQHF. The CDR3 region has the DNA TGTGCCAGCAGCCGAAGCCCTCGGGGTAAAAGCAATCAGCCCCAGCATTTT.

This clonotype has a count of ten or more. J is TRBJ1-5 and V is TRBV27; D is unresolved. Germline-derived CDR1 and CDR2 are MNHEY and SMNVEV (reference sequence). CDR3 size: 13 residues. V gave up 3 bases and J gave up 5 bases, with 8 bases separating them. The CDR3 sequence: CASSLGKDQPQHF. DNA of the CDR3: TGTGCCAGCAGTTTGGGAAAGGATCAGCCCCAGCATTTT.

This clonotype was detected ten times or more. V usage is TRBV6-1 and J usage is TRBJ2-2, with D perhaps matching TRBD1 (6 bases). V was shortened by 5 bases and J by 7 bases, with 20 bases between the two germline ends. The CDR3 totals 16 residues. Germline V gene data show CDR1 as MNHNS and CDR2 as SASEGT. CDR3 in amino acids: CASSTTTQGLHGELFF. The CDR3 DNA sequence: TGTGCCAGCAGTACAACAACACAGGGTCTCCACGGGGAGCTGTTTTTT.

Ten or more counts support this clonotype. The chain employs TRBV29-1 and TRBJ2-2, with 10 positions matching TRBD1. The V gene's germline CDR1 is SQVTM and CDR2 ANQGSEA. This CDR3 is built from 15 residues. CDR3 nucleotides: TGCAGTTCCAAAGTAGGGACAGGGGACACCGGGGAGCTGTTTTTT. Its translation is CSSKVGTGDTGELFF.

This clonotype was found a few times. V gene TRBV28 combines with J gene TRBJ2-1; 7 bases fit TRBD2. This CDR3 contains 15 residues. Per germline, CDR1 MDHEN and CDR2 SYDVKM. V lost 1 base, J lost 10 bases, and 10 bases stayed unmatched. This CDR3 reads CASSLFSGLSPEQFF. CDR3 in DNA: TGTGCCAGCAGTTTATTTAGCGGGCTTTCCCCGGAGCAGTTCTTC.

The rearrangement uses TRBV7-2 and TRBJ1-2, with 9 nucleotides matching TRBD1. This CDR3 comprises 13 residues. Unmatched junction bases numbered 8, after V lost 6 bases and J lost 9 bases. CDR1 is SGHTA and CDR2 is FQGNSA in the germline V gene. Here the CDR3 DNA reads TGTGCCAGCAGGGGGATACAGGGGGCCCGCTACACCTTC. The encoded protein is CASRGIQGARYTF.

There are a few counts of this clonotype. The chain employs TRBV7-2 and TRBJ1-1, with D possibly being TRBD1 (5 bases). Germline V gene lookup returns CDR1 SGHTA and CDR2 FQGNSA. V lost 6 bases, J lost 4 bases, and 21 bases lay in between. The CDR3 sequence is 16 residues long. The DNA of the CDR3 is TGTGCCAGCAGTGACTTGGCGCGGGGGGGAAGCACTGAAGCTTTCTTT. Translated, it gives CASSDLARGGSTEAFF.

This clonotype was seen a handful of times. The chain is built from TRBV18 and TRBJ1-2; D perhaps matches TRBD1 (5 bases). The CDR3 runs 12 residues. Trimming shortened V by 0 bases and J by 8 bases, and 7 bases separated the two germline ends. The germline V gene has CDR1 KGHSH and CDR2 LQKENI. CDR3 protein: CASSPPRGGYTF. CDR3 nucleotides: TGTGCCAGCTCACCACCCCGGGGCGGCTACACCTTC.